The T cell receptor beta chain described here comes from a study of T cell responses to AZD1222 COVID-19 vaccine. V dropped 2 bases and J dropped 6 bases, with 9 bases sitting between them. This CDR3 region has 13 residues. Looked up from germline, CDR1 is SGHRS and CDR2 is YFSETQ. Whole-study results and caveats: Among spike-specific TCRs, nearly half reportedly target unmutated variant regions. Spike as a whole was targeted by vaccine-associated CD4 TCRs, dominant at 160-218 and 743-854. White British people made up most donors, females outnumbered males, and clonal diversity was possibly underestimated. Increases in Spike-specific TCR breadth and depth were seen after two AZD1222 doses.

A remark on this clone: Its antigen is unknown.

TCRdb keeps only in-frame clones here, not all; method: immunoSEQ multiplex PCR. In the table there are 150,000 to 200,000 clones, about 93% of which are singletons. The TCR originated in an adult who received the AZD1222 COVID-19 vaccine. This sample comprised peripheral blood, obtained 28 days after the second AZD1222 dose. This chain links TRBV5-1 with TRBJ1-5; tentatively, D is TRBD1 (6 bases). The chain's CDR3 is CASSLRGAQPQHF. The DNA for the CDR3 is TGCGCCAGCAGCTTACGGGGGGCTCAGCCCCAGCATTTT.